The 13 T cell receptor beta chains in this list originate from one sample, sequenced in a study of Tregs in tolerant kidney transplant recipients. The data were produced by immunoSEQ multiplex PCR, yet TCRdb's version contains in-frame clones alone and is incomplete. The repertoire holds some 66,000 clones, with roughly 92% as singletons. Source: CD8+ T cells from blood, taken before the transplant. All receptors derive from a human donor who received a combined kidney and bone marrow transplant.

A word on this clone: Other nucleotide sequences from this sample produce the same CDR3. V gene TRBV6-5 combines with J gene TRBJ2-1, with D uncertain. CDR3 length: 14 residues. Trimming removed 7 bases from V and 10 bases from J, with 20 bases in between. Germline CDR1 and CDR2: MNHEY and SVGAGI. The CDR3 loop reads CASTPRQVSSEQFF. The CDR3 coding sequence is TGTGCCAGCACCCCCCGACAAGTATCTTCGGAGCAGTTCTTC.

The chain carries TRBV12-5 and TRBJ2-7; 9 nucleotides line up with TRBD2. The V segment lost 4 bases and the J segment 3 bases; nucleotides outside the gene matches: 10. CDR3 length: 16 amino acids. CDR1 is LGHNT and CDR2 is FRNRAP in the germline V gene. This CDR3 is CASGSDLSGRIYEQYF. CDR3 in DNA: TGTGCTAGTGGTTCGGACCTTAGCGGGAGAATCTACGAGCAGTACTTC.

The sample holds a few counts of this clone. The chain joins TRBV5-6 to TRBJ2-1; tentatively, D is TRBD1 (5 bases). Germline lookup yields CDR1 SGHDT and CDR2 YYEEEE. Between the trimmed V and J ends, which lost 5 bases and 5 bases, there was a span of 14 bases. The CDR3 is 14 residues long. The CDR3: CASSIGAGDNEQFF. The CDR3 DNA reads TGTGCCAGCAGTATTGGGGCCGGAGACAATGAGCAGTTCTTC. Variable domain in full (rest from reference TRBV5-6 and TRBJ2-1): DAGVTQSPTHLIKTRGQQVTLRCSPKSGHDTVSWYQQALGQGPQFIFQYYEEEERQRGNFPDRFSGHQFPNYSSELNVNALLLGDSALYLCASSIGAGDNEQFFGPGTRLTVL.

The rearrangement joins TRBV7-9 to TRBJ2-3; 7 nucleotides align to TRBD2. Trimming took 0 bases from V and 2 from J; bases not matched to a gene: 5. The germline V gene encodes CDR1 SEHNR and CDR2 FQNEAQ (reference sequence). There are 16 residues in the CDR3. CDR3 nucleotides: TGTGCCAGCAGCTTAGCTCCCGGGACTACCACAGATACGCAGTATTTT. Protein sequence: CASSLAPGTTTDTQYF.

This sequence joins TRBV29-1 and TRBJ2-7; D not certain. Trimming pared 3 bases from V and 0 bases from J, leaving 9 bases between. This CDR3 region has 13 residues. Germline V gene lookup returns CDR1 SQVTM and CDR2 ANQGSEA. CDR3 protein: CSVETLSSYEQYF. The DNA for the CDR3 is TGCAGCGTTGAGACACTGAGCTCCTACGAGCAGTACTTC.

This sequence joins TRBV13 and TRBJ2-1; 7 positions agree with TRBD1. Germline V gene data show CDR1 as PRHDT and CDR2 as FYEKMQ (reference sequence). The ends lost 3 bases at V and 0 bases at J; junction bases unmatched: 2. The CDR3 loop spans 15 amino acids. The CDR3 sequence: CASSLGQPSYNEQFF. The DNA for the CDR3 is TGTGCCAGCAGCTTGGGACAGCCCTCCTACAATGAGCAGTTCTTC.

This chain joins TRBV7-3 and TRBJ2-5; TRBD2 agrees at 11 bases. V dropped 5 bases and J dropped 1; count of bases not matched to a gene: 3. Germline values: CDR1 SGHTA, CDR2 FQGTGA. The CDR3 totals 15 residues. The CDR3 nucleotides are TGTGCCAGCAGCGGTAGCGGGGGGGTCCAAGAGACCCAGTACTTC. Amino acid sequence: CASSGSGGVQETQYF.

The J gene is TRBJ2-6, the V gene TRBV9, with D possibly matching TRBD1 (5 bases). Trimming took off 1 base at V and 9 bases at J, with 11 bases between the two ends. This CDR3 is 14 amino acids long. Germline V CDR1 and CDR2: SGDLS, YYNGEE. The CDR3 coding sequence is TGTGCCAGCAGCGTATCTAGGGGTGGCAACGTCCTGACTTTC. Its protein is CASSVSRGGNVLTF.

This clone was detected only a few times. The same CDR3 is also encoded by other DNA sequences in this sample. This chain links TRBV9 with TRBJ1-1; unclear D gene. CDR1 is SGDLS, CDR2 YYNGEE, per germline. V was trimmed by 4 bases and J by 5 bases, leaving 12 bases between them. The CDR3 contains 13 residues. The CDR3 is CASSPHGGTEAFF. CDR3 in DNA: TGTGCCAGCAGCCCCCACGGAGGGACTGAAGCTTTCTTT.

V usage is TRBV29-1 and J usage is TRBJ1-2; TRBD1 aligns across 9 bases. CDR1 and CDR2 (germline): SQVTM, ANQGSEA. The CDR3 is made up of 13 amino acids. V dropped 5 bases and J dropped 7; count of bases not matched to a gene: 8. The CDR3 here is CSVNRDREAGYTF. The CDR3 nucleotides are TGCAGCGTTAACCGGGACAGGGAGGCTGGCTACACCTTC. Together with reference TRBV29-1 and TRBJ1-2, the CDR3 gives the full variable domain: SAVISQKPSRDICQRGTSLTIQCQVDSQVTMMFWYRQQPGQSLTLIATANQGSEATYESGFVIDKFPISRPNLTFSTLTVSNMSPEDSSIYLCSVNRDREAGYTFGSGTRLTVV.

This clone was picked up one time. The rearrangement uses TRBV4-2 and TRBJ2-2; tentatively, D is TRBD2 (5 bases). With 5 bases removed from V and 1 base from J, the gap between germline ends came to 14 bases. Per the germline V gene, CDR1 is LGHNA and CDR2 is YNFKEQ. This CDR3 has 16 residues. CDR3 bases: TGTGCCAGCAGCGAGTCACTAGTCTGGAACACCGGGGAGCTGTTTTTT. Its protein product is CASSESLVWNTGELFF.

The rearrangement links TRBV9 to TRBJ2-1; D is undetermined. The length of the CDR3 is 15 residues. Trimming pared 0 bases from V and 0 bases from J, leaving 7 bases between. Germline CDR1 reads SGDLS; CDR2 reads YYNGEE. CDR3 sequence (DNA): TGTGCCAGCAGCGTAGAAAAGAGCTCCTACAATGAGCAGTTCTTC. This translates into CASSVEKSSYNEQFF.

The genes are TRBV28 and TRBJ2-1, with D maybe TRBD1 (6 bases). Germline values: CDR1 MDHEN, CDR2 SYDVKM. Trimming cost V 3 bases and J 0 bases, with 9 bases left between them. This CDR3 spans 15 amino acids. This chain's CDR3 is CASSLGDISYNEQFF. CDR3 DNA: TGTGCCAGCAGTTTGGGGGACATCTCCTACAATGAGCAGTTCTTC.